The entry below describes one T cell receptor (beta chain). This clonotype was seen once. Its antigen is not yet known. No base-level quality is on record; no much larger clone is a single base apart. One read is thin evidence. Peripheral blood CD8+ and CD4+ T cells from healthy donors, Susac syndrome patients and multiple sclerosis patients were profiled using high-throughput TCR beta sequencing. Treatment-naive patients with stable or active relapsing-remitting disease fulfilling revised McDonald criteria were used as multiple sclerosis controls. Bulk CD8+ and CD4+ T cells were purified magnetically by negative isolation, whereas CD8+ TEMRA cells were enriched by FACS. Blood was drawn into EDTA tubes, processed within 24 hours, and PBMCs were isolated by density gradient centrifugation. PBMCs intended for TCR sequencing were frozen in liquid nitrogen and were later thawed in a 37 degrees C water bath. The sorted or isolated CD4+, CD8+ and CD8+ TEMRA cells reached a purity of at least 90%.

Trimming takes 7 bases off V and 1 base off J; junction bases not matched to a gene: 11. The CDR1 and CDR2 encoded by the germline V gene (reference sequence) are MNHEY and SMNVEV. The CDR3 runs 16 amino acids, cysteine and phenylalanine included. Left in the record is the CDR3 DNA by itself, 48 bases read in frame from the first base. These data come from a study of CD8 T cells in Susac syndrome (dated by TCRdb to the late 2010s). Describing the broader study: Repertoire sequencing was used to test whether CD8+ T cell activation and differentiation in Susac syndrome was antigen driven. The investigation overall reported the following: The TCR sequencing and HLA analysis was acknowledged to have included a relatively small number of individuals.

RNA was extracted using the RNeasy kit, and roughly 0.5 to 1 ug of the RNA was reverse transcribed with random hexamers. The immunoSEQ multiplex PCR assay, covering 54 Vbeta and 13 Jbeta segments, was used to amplify TCR beta CDR3 regions. PCR amplification bias was corrected by using a synthetic template baseline for primer optimization and computational correction. In the source study's methods: Reads were annotated to V, D and J genes per IMGT and analyzed with immunoSEQ Analyzer, keeping only productive sequences. Clonality was calculated as one minus the Shannon entropy normalized by log2 of the number of productive unique sequences. For each patient and control, public and private clones were evaluated within the 100 most prevalent clones. Clones were defined as Susac-specific when absent from the healthy and MS cohorts, from roughly 1,000 published viral clones and from other ImmuneACCESS disease sequences. The public reads were quality trimmed at Q25 with fastp and then assembled into clones with MiXCR by TCRdb, keeping productive beta chains. Each CDR3 protein gets just one entry, which takes the most common genes and DNA from the rows behind it. What appears here as the V and J calls and clone size reflects TCRdb's work, not the paper's. This sample holds about 70,000 distinct CDR3 sequences; roughly 95% were observed only once. The leading ten clones occupy 0.11% of the sample.

The chain employs TRBV27 and TRBJ2-3; 7 bases in the junction line up with TRBD2. The specimen sequenced was CD4+ T cells from PBMCs. This receptor was identified in a human donor with multiple sclerosis. The DNA sequence is as follows: TGTGCCAGCAAGGGCCCCGCCCGGGGGGGCACAGATACGCAGTATTTT. This sequence encodes CASKGPARGGTDTQYF.